These 10 T cell receptor beta chains originate from one sample sequenced in a study of blood T cell repertoires in COVID-19. Profiling relied on immunoSEQ multiplex PCR, and the TCRdb table lists in-frame clones only, not all of them. Of 170,000 or so clones listed, approximately 86% are singletons. Sample: peripheral blood. These receptors came from a man aged 40-50 years with active or convalescent COVID-19.

The V and J genes are TRBV28 and TRBJ2-7; 7 bases match TRBD1. The trim removed 5 bases at V and 0 bases at J, leaving 10 bases unmatched. The germline gives CDR1 MDHEN, CDR2 SYDVKM. There are 16 residues in the CDR3. The CDR3 sequence: CASSKPKGQFSYEQYF. DNA of the CDR3: TGTGCCAGCAGTAAACCTAAGGGACAGTTCTCCTACGAGCAGTACTTC.

The table lists this clone with a few counts. This chain uses TRBV6-5 with TRBJ1-5; D remains unclear. The length of the CDR3 is 14 residues. Trimming took 3 bases from V and 1 from J, leaving 7 bases between them. Germline V gene data show CDR1 as MNHEY and CDR2 as SVGAGI. CDR3 bases: TGTGCCAGCAGTTATTCACGGAGCAATCAGCCCCAGCATTTT. As protein: CASSYSRSNQPQHF.

V gene TRBV30 combines with J gene TRBJ2-2; no reliable D call. The germline V gene has CDR1 GTSNPN and CDR2 SVGIG (reference sequence). CDR3 length: 12 residues. Between the trimmed V and J ends, which lost 3 bases and 1 base, there was a span of 3 bases. The CDR3 loop reads CAWSWNTGELFF. CDR3 nucleotide sequence: TGTGCCTGGAGCTGGAACACCGGGGAGCTGTTTTTT.

In this sample, this clone turned up a few times. The chain recombines TRBV5-1 with TRBJ1-2; the D gene is possibly TRBD1 (5 bases). V lost 0 bases to trimming and J lost 8 bases, with 8 bases between them. Germline CDR1 is SGHRS and CDR2 is YFSETQ. This CDR3 spans 12 amino acids. DNA for the CDR3: TGCGCCAGCAGCTTGGCAGGGCAAGGCTACACCTTC. Its protein product is CASSLAGQGYTF.

The chain employs TRBV6-5 and TRBJ1-2; 7 nucleotides line up with TRBD1. Germline-derived CDR1 and CDR2 are MNHEY and SVGAGI. V shed 9 bases and J 5 bases; nucleotides not matched to a gene: 9. The CDR3 is 13 residues long. The CDR3 nucleotides are TGTGCCAGTCCGGGACAGAATTTTTATGGCTACACCTTC. Translating it yields CASPGQNFYGYTF.

The V call is TRBV18, the J call TRBJ2-7, with a weak D call TRBD1 (6 bases). The CDR3 extends over 13 amino acids. Germline CDR1 and CDR2: KGHSH and LQKENI. V lost 2 bases to trimming and J lost 6 bases, with 11 bases between them. CDR3 residues: CASSPSGQFEQYF. The DNA for the CDR3 is TGTGCCAGCTCACCAAGCGGACAGTTCGAGCAGTACTTC.

This clone was seen a handful of times. The CDR3 region is CAWSVRGFQPQHF. The CDR3 DNA sequence: TGTGCCTGGAGTGTAAGGGGTTTTCAGCCCCAGCATTTT. The chain carries TRBV30 and TRBJ1-5; weak D call: TRBD1 (5 bases). V gave up 0 bases and J gave up 6 bases, with 9 bases separating them. CDR3 length equals 13 residues. Germline CDR1 and CDR2: GTSNPN and SVGIG (reference sequence). Variable domain in full (rest from reference TRBV30 and TRBJ1-5): SQTIHQWPATLVQPVGSPLSLECTVEGTSNPNLYWYRQAAGRGLQLLFYSVGIGQISSEVPQNLSASRPQDRQFILSSKKLLLSDSGFYLCAWSVRGFQPQHFGDGTRLSIL.

The chain joins TRBV23-1 to TRBJ2-1; no definite D call. TRBV23-1 is reported as an ORF; its role is uncertain. The CDR3 runs 12 residues. The V gene lost 7 bases and the J gene lost 5 bases, with 9 bases spanning the gap. CDR3 bases: TGCGCCAGCACCACGCCTAACAATGAGCAGTTCTTC. It translates to CASTTPNNEQFF.

V gene TRBV4-3 combines with J gene TRBJ2-7; the match to TRBD1 covers 9 bases. V was pared by 4 bases and J by 6 bases, with 10 bases of the junction left unmatched. The CDR3 extends over 15 amino acids. Germline V gives CDR1 LGHNA, CDR2 YSLEER. The CDR3 sequence: CASSPVGTGISEQYF. The CDR3 DNA is TGCGCCAGCAGCCCAGTCGGGACAGGGATCTCCGAGCAGTACTTC.

DNA for the CDR3: TGTGCCAGCAGTGACCTCACAGGGGTCTATGGCTACACCTTC. It yields the protein CASSDLTGVYGYTF. The rearrangement joins TRBV6-1 to TRBJ1-2, with TRBD1 identical over 7 bases. This CDR3 is 14 amino acids long. J lost 4 bases, V lost 3 bases, and 5 bases had no gene match. Germline V gene sequence: CDR1 MNHNS, CDR2 SASEGT.